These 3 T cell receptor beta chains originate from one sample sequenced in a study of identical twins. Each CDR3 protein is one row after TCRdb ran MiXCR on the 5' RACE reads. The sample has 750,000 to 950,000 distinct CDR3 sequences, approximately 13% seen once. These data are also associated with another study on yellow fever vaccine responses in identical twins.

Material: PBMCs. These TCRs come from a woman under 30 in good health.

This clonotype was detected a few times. CDR3 coding DNA: TGTGCCATCAGGAGATGGGACAGCGGGGTCTATGGCTACACCTTC. The encoded protein is CAIRRWDSGVYGYTF. The chain employs TRBV10-3 and TRBJ1-2; 7 bases fit TRBD1. The CDR3 is made up of 15 amino acids. Germline V gives CDR1 ENHRY, CDR2 SYGVKD. J was trimmed by 4 bases and V by 6 bases; bases with no gene match: 11.

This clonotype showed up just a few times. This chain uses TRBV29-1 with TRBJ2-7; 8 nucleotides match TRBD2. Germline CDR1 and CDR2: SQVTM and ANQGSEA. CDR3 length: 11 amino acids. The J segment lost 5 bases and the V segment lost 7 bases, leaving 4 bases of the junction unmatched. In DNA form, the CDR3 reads TGCAGCGGGGGACTAGATAACGAGCAGTACTTC. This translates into CSGGLDNEQYF.

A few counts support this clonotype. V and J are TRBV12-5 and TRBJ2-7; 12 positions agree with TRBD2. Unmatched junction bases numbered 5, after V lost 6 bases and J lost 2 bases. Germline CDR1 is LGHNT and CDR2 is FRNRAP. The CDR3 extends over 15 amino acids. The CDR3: CASGTGLAGTYEQYF. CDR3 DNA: TGTGCTAGTGGGACGGGACTAGCGGGTACCTACGAGCAGTACTTC.